Here is one T cell receptor beta chain with its context. What it binds is unknown. This sample is part of a study of T cell responses to AZD1222 COVID-19 vaccine. Germline V lookup: CDR1 KGHDR, CDR2 SFDVKD. The CDR3 is 13 residues long. Trimming stripped 4 bases from V and 6 bases from J, with 9 bases between. It was second doses at about 4 or about 12 weeks that were pooled. Study-wide findings and caveats: Samples come after the peak T cell response, not at day 14. Two doses of AZD1222 preceded a rise in Spike-specific TCR breadth and depth. Unmutated variant regions are reportedly the target of nearly half of TCRs that are spike-specific.

Assay used: immunoSEQ multiplex PCR; TCRdb lists only in-frame clones, some missing. The data contain approximately 150,000 clones, 90% of them singletons. This receptor was identified in an adult who received the AZD1222 COVID-19 vaccine. The source was peripheral blood, collected 28 days after the second AZD1222 dose. The rearrangement joins TRBV24-1 to TRBJ1-5, with no clear D. The CDR3 DNA reads as TGTGCCACCAGTGAGGGATCCCTTCAGCCCCAGCATTTT. It is translated as CATSEGSLQPQHF.